Described below is a single T cell receptor (beta chain) sequence and its context. The record originates from a study of cytomegalovirus exposure and HLA in healthy donors. This PCR relied on a set of 60 Vbeta primers and 13 Jbeta primers. Using immunoSEQ multiplex PCR, the repertoire was profiled, and TCRdb retains in-frame clones only, with some absent. The sample yields around 150,000 clones, 60% to 85% seen once. The CDR3 covers 14 residues. Germline values: CDR1 GTSNPN, CDR2 SVGIG (reference sequence). V lost 5 bases and J lost 8; bases outside the gene matches: 7. This TCR was sampled from a female donor in good health and CMV-seropositive. This sequence joins TRBV30 and TRBJ1-4, with 11 bases lining up with TRBD1. The sample was PBMCs. CDR3 in DNA: TGTGCCTGGGCCCGGGACAGGGGGATAGAAAAACTGTTTTTT. Amino acids: CAWARDRGIEKLFF.